The source of this TCR beta chain is a study of graft-versus-host responses after intestinal transplantation listed by TCRdb under 2021. Regarding the complete study: The transplants that recipients received were multivisceral, liver-intestinal, or isolated intestinal. Every recipient was given anti-thymocyte globulin induction, then maintenance tacrolimus and steroids for 2 to 4 years. Graft-versus-host and host-versus-graft alloreactive T cell clones were tracked in the graft, circulation and bone marrow after intestinal transplantation using bulk TCR-beta CDR3 sequencing. To identify alloreactive clones, pre-transplant mixed lymphocyte reaction products were sequenced and then compared with unstimulated pre-transplant donor and recipient T cells. The cohort enrolled approximately 24 intestinal transplant recipients, one of whom was a retransplant, and a few patients without pretransplant specimens were excluded. Donor T cell macrochimerism was defined as a peak of at least 4% donor T cells among recipient peripheral blood mononuclear cells. Rather than going through the commercial service, samples from a few later patients were sequenced in-house on an Illumina MiSeq and processed with MiXCR.

Libraries were constructed by the immunoSEQ multiplex PCR assay. For most patients, high-throughput TCR-beta CDR3 sequencing of genomic DNA was performed by Adaptive Biotechnologies. As for the authors' bioinformatics: Adaptive's ImmunoSEQ software was the source of the TCR sequencing data for 15 to 20 patients, while three other patients were processed with MiXCR and VDJtools. CDR3 nucleotide sequences shared by donor and recipient were removed because the origin of these sequences could not be assigned. To be classed as alloreactive, a clone needed at least 2-fold expansion over unstimulated cells and a minimum CFSE-low frequency of 0.002% (template counts) or 0.001% (read counts). A clone was considered mappable if detected in the sequenced pre-transplant spleen, lymph node, or MLR CFSE-low populations of the donor or recipient. The cumulative frequency of alloreactive clones was calculated as a percentage of all sequences, weighted by copy number. The immuneACCESS repertoire file appears here via TCRdb, limited to in-frame rearrangements. These files lack a portion of the clones; in checked studies, under half of the deficit traces to unresolved V genes, and the cause of the others is not known. That table furnishes V, J and clone size, whereas the DNA furnished D and trimming. This sample gives around 9,000 clones in total; approximately 81% of them show up just once. The ten largest clonotypes hold roughly 25% of the sample.

On this clone itself: No antigen is known for it. Qualities for individual bases were not recorded, and no much larger clone is one base off.

Dithiothreitol, EDTA incubations and collagenase D digestion were used to isolate intraepithelial and lamina propria lymphocytes from graft specimens. Bulk TCR-beta sequencing was performed on serial intestinal graft biopsy specimens collected as late as 600 days after transplant. The trim is 5 bases for V and 4 bases for J, with a gap of 12 bases between the germline ends. CDR1 and CDR2 are read off the germline V gene (reference sequence) as WNHNN and SYGVQD. Spanning cysteine to phenylalanine, the CDR3 consists of 13 amino acids. Just the 39-base CDR3 DNA is kept, in frame starting at base 1. The paper as a whole reports these results and caveats: High GvH to HvG T cell clonal ratios were observed in the allografts of patients with donor T cell macrochimerism. GvH clones were found in recipient bone marrow, and some of the GvH clones appeared earlier in ileal mucosa or blood, which is consistent with an intestinal mucosal origin. Peak levels of circulating GvH clones were associated with declines in HvG clones early after transplant. Conclusions were limited by the relatively low number and heterogeneity of intestinal transplant patients.

The V and J genes are TRBV10-1 and TRBJ2-7; the D gene is possibly TRBD1, with 6 bases matching. The origin of this receptor is a human patient who received an intestinal transplant, so some T cells may come from the graft donor. The sequencing used ileum tissue, collected roughly 530 days after intestinal transplant. DNA sequence: TGCGCCAGCAGTCCCGAAACAGGGTACGAGCAGTACTTC. Its coded protein is CASSPETGYEQYF.